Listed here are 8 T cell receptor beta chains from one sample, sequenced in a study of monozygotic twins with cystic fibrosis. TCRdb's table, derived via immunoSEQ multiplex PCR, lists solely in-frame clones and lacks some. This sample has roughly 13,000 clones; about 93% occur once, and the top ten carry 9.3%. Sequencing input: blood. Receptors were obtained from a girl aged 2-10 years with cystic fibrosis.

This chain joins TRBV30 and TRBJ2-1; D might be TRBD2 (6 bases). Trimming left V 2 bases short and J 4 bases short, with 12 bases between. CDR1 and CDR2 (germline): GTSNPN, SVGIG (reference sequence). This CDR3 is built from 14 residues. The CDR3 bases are TGTGCCTGGAGTCGATACCGGGGGTACAATGAGCAGTTCTTC. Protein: CAWSRYRGYNEQFF.

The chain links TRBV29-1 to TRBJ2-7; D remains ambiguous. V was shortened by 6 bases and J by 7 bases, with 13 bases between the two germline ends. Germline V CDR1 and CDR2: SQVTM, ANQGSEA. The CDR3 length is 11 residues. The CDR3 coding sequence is TGCAGCGTCACCTTCGGCTGGGAGCAGTACTTC. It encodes CSVTFGWEQYF.

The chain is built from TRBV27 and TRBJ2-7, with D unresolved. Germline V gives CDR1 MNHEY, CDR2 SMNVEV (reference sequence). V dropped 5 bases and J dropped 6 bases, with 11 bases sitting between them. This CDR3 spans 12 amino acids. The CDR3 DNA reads TGTGCCAGCAGTAGACTCTTGGGCGAGCAGTACTTC. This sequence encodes CASSRLLGEQYF.

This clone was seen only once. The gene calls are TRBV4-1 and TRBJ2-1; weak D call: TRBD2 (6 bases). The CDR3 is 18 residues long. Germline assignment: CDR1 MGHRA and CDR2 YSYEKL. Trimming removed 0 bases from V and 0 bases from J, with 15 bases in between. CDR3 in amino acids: CASSQEDGTSSSYNEQFF. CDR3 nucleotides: TGCGCCAGCAGCCAAGAGGACGGGACTTCCAGCTCCTACAATGAGCAGTTCTTC.

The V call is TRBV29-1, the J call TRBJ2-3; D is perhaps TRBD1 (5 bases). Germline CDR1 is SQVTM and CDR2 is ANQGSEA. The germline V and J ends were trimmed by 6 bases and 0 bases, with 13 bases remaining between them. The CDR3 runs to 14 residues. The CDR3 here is CSVPSQGSTDTQYF. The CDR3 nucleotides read TGCAGCGTCCCCAGTCAGGGTAGCACAGATACGCAGTATTTT.

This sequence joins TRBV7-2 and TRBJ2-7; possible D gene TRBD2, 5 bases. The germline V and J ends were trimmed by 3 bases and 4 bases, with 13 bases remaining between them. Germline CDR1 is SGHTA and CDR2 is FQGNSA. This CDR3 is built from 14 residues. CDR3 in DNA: TGTGCCAGCAGCTTTTTAGTGGGAGAATACGAGCAGTACTTC. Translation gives CASSFLVGEYEQYF.

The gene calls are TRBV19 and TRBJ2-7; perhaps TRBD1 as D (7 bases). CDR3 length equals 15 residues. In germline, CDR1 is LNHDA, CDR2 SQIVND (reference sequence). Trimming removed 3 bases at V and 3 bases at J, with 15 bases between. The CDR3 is CASSIGGGAFYEQYF. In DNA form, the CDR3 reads TGTGCCAGTAGTATCGGAGGGGGCGCATTCTACGAGCAGTACTTC.

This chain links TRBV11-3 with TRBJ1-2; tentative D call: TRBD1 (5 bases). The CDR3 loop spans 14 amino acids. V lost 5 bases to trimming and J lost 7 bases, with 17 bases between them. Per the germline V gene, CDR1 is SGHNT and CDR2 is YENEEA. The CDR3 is CASSDRTSRLGYTF. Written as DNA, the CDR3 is TGTGCCAGCAGCGATAGGACAAGTCGGCTTGGCTACACCTTC.